Presented here are 20 T cell receptor beta chains from one specimen sequenced in a study of tissue T cells after allogeneic stem cell transplantation. The method was immunoSEQ multiplex PCR; TCRdb's version includes in-frame clones alone and lacks a portion of them. The sample includes about 3,500 clones, around 75% of them seen just once. This research-autopsy study prospectively enrolled adult allogeneic hematopoietic cell transplant recipients with steroid-refractory graft-versus-host disease. Sample: small intestine tissue, taken at autopsy. The source is an older male patient with steroid-refractory graft-versus-host disease after an allogeneic stem cell transplant. Part of the T cells may come from the graft donor.

The genes are TRBV29-1 and TRBJ2-7; TRBD1 might be the D (6 bases). With 5 bases removed from V and 0 bases from J, the gap between germline ends came to 11 bases. The CDR3 is 13 amino acids. Germline loops: CDR1 SQVTM, CDR2 ANQGSEA. The CDR3 bases are TGCAGCGTTCGGGACATGAGCTCCTACGAGCAGTACTTC. The encoded protein is CSVRDMSSYEQYF.

V is TRBV19 and J is TRBJ1-5; TRBD1 aligns across 7 bases. CDR1 is LNHDA, CDR2 SQIVND, per germline (reference sequence). The CDR3 runs to 15 residues. After removal of 2 bases from V and 3 bases from J, the junction contained 4 bases not matched to a gene. The CDR3 spells CASSIWTGPNQPQHF. CDR3 DNA: TGTGCCAGTAGTATATGGACAGGTCCCAATCAGCCCCAGCATTTT.

The V gene is TRBV18, the J gene TRBJ1-2; the D is unclear. CDR1 is KGHSH and CDR2 is LQKENI in the germline V gene. The CDR3 extends over 16 amino acids. The V end was cut by 3 bases, the J end by 5 bases, with 19 bases between. Here the CDR3 reads CASSPSPIKMDYGYTF. CDR3 nucleotides: TGTGCCAGCTCACCCTCCCCGATTAAGATGGATTATGGCTACACCTTC.

The CDR3 protein is CASSLQDASTGELFF. CDR3 DNA: TGCGCCAGCAGCTTGCAGGACGCGAGTACCGGGGAGCTGTTTTTT. The V call is TRBV5-1, the J call TRBJ2-2; D is ambiguous. CDR1 and CDR2 from the germline V gene are SGHRS and YFSETQ. V was trimmed by 1 base and J by 5 bases, leaving 12 bases between them. The CDR3 runs 15 residues.

The genes are TRBV7-9 and TRBJ1-4; 10 positions agree with TRBD1. V lost 8 bases, J lost 8 bases, and 8 bases stayed unmatched. CDR3 size: 14 residues. Germline CDR1 and CDR2: SEHNR and FQNEAQ (reference sequence). This chain's CDR3 is CASERQGAREKLFF. The CDR3, as DNA: TGTGCCAGCGAGAGACAGGGGGCTCGAGAAAAACTGTTTTTT.

The gene calls are TRBV5-6 and TRBJ1-2; the match to TRBD1 covers 7 bases. The CDR3 loop spans 13 amino acids. Per germline, CDR1 SGHDT and CDR2 YYEEEE. The trim removed 4 bases at V and 8 bases at J, leaving 8 bases unmatched. The CDR3 DNA follows: TGTGCCAGCAGCGAGGACAGGTCGTTCGGCTACACCTTC. Translated, it gives CASSEDRSFGYTF.

The chain's CDR3 is CASRKHGSTDTQYF. CDR3 nucleotide sequence: TGTGCCAGCAGGAAACATGGGTCCACAGATACGCAGTATTTT. J is TRBJ2-3 and V is TRBV6-5; no definite D call. Trimming stripped 6 bases from V and 2 bases from J, with 12 bases between. The CDR3 extends over 14 amino acids. Per the germline V gene, CDR1 is MNHEY and CDR2 is SVGAGI.

This rearrangement joins TRBV28 to TRBJ1-5; no firm D call. Germline V CDR1 and CDR2: MDHEN, SYDVKM. V lost 2 bases and J 7 bases, leaving 12 bases between the germline ends. This CDR3 has 14 residues. The DNA for the CDR3 is TGTGCCAGCAGTTTACGGGCAGGCAGGCAGCCCCAGCATTTT. It specifies CASSLRAGRQPQHF.

This clone was seen a handful of times. This rearrangement joins TRBV5-1 to TRBJ2-1; 14 nucleotides align to TRBD2. J was trimmed by 9 bases and V by 4 bases; bases with no gene match: 6. There are 15 residues in the CDR3. Germline CDR1 is SGHRS and CDR2 is YFSETQ. For the CDR3, the DNA is TGCGCCAGCAGCCCGGGACTAGCGGGGGATCGTGAGCAGTTCTTC. Translation gives CASSPGLAGDREQFF.

The genes are TRBV30 and TRBJ1-5, with 7 bases identical to TRBD1. Germline V gene data show CDR1 as GTSNPN and CDR2 as SVGIG (reference sequence). V gave up 0 bases and J gave up 3 bases; unmatched junction bases: 5. The CDR3 runs 15 residues. The CDR3 coding sequence is TGTGCCTGGAGTGTACGAGGGACAGTCAATCAGCCCCAGCATTTT. Translated: CAWSVRGTVNQPQHF.

This sequence joins TRBV5-1 and TRBJ1-4; D is ambiguous. Trimming took 5 bases from V and 1 from J, leaving 9 bases between them. There are 14 residues in the CDR3. Germline-derived CDR1 and CDR2 are SGHRS and YFSETQ. This CDR3 reads CASSSGRTNEKLFF. The CDR3 DNA reads as TGCGCCAGCAGTTCCGGTAGAACTAATGAAAAACTGTTTTTT. The whole variable domain, remainder taken from reference TRBV5-1 and TRBJ1-4, is KAGVTQTPRYLIKTRGQQVTLSCSPISGHRSVSWYQQTPGQGLQFLFEYFSETQRNKGNFPGRFSGRQFSNSRSEMNVSTLELGDSALYLCASSSGRTNEKLFFGSGTQLSVL.

This chain uses TRBV28 with TRBJ1-1; D is undetermined. With 5 bases removed from V and 0 bases from J, the gap between germline ends came to 10 bases. Germline values: CDR1 MDHEN, CDR2 SYDVKM. CDR3 length: 14 residues. The CDR3 loop is CASSRTRMNTEAFF. As DNA, the CDR3 is TGTGCCAGCAGTCGCACAAGAATGAACACTGAAGCTTTCTTT.

This rearrangement joins TRBV7-2 to TRBJ1-4; TRBD1 matches at 7 bases. The CDR3 has 16 amino acids. The trim removed 1 base at V and 0 bases at J, leaving 2 bases unmatched. Germline CDR1 and CDR2: SGHTA and FQGNSA. For the CDR3, the DNA is TGTGCCAGCAGCTTAGACCAGGGGGCAACTAATGAAAAACTGTTTTTT. Translated: CASSLDQGATNEKLFF. The full variable domain, with the rest looked up from reference TRBV7-2 and TRBJ1-4, is GAGVSQSPSNKVTEKGKDVELRCDPISGHTALYWYRQSLGQGLEFLIYFQGNSAPDKSGLPSDRFSAERTGGSVSTLTIQRTQQEDSAVYLCASSLDQGATNEKLFFGSGTQLSVL.

This clone is labeled large. The chain couples TRBV6-5 to TRBJ2-1, with a possible D match to TRBD1 (5 bases). Trimming left V 7 bases short and J 5 bases short, with 6 bases between. This CDR3 contains 11 residues. Per the germline V gene, CDR1 is MNHEY and CDR2 is SVGAGI. The CDR3 bases are TGTGCCAGCACAGGGAACAATGAGCAGTTCTTC. Translation gives CASTGNNEQFF.

V is TRBV7-2 and J is TRBJ1-1, with D perhaps matching TRBD1 (6 bases). V was pared by 5 bases and J by 2 bases, with 9 bases between. This CDR3 region has 13 residues. Germline V gene sequence: CDR1 SGHTA, CDR2 FQGNSA. In DNA form, the CDR3 reads TGTGCCAGCAGCGCGACAGGTAACACTGAAGCTTTCTTT. The encoded protein is CASSATGNTEAFF.

The J gene is TRBJ1-1, the V gene TRBV30, with D tentatively TRBD1 (6 bases). The CDR3 runs to 12 residues. From germline, CDR1 is GTSNPN and CDR2 SVGIG (reference sequence). V lost 5 bases and J 11 bases, leaving 18 bases between the germline ends. The CDR3 nucleotides are TGTGCCTGGGGCACCTCCAGGGGCCCTGCTTTCTTT. Translated: CAWGTSRGPAFF.

The chain joins TRBV6-4 to TRBJ2-3, with 8 bases matching TRBD2. Germline V lookup: CDR1 MRHNA, CDR2 SNTAGT. The CDR3 length is 15 residues. V shed 0 bases and J 4 bases; nucleotides not matched to a gene: 3. The CDR3 protein is CASSDSNGGADTQYF. The CDR3 bases are TGTGCCAGCAGTGACTCGAACGGGGGGGCAGATACGCAGTATTTT.

The chain has TRBV6-6 and TRBJ2-3, with D unresolved. The CDR3 has 13 residues. Looked up from germline, CDR1 is MNHNY and CDR2 is SVGAGI (reference sequence). Trimming shortened V by 2 bases and J by 2 bases, and 5 bases separated the two germline ends. The CDR3 loop reads CASSYEFTDTQYF. CDR3 nucleotide sequence: TGTGCCAGCAGTTACGAATTCACAGATACGCAGTATTTT.

The chain uses TRBV3-1 (or the pseudogene TRBV3-2) and TRBJ2-1; 8 bases line up with TRBD1. The CDR3 totals 13 residues. Germline CDR1 and CDR2: LGHDT and YNNKEL (reference sequence). Trimming cost V 4 bases and J 7 bases; bases outside gene matches: 3. CDR3 coding DNA: TGTGCCAGCAGCCGGGACAGGTCAAATGAGCAGTTCTTC. Translation gives CASSRDRSNEQFF.

The chain has TRBV19 and TRBJ2-1; perhaps D is TRBD1 or TRBD2 (6 bases each). Germline lookup yields CDR1 LNHDA and CDR2 SQIVND (reference sequence). The CDR3 extends over 16 amino acids. Deletions cut 6 bases from V and 6 bases from J, with 21 bases between. CDR3 loop: CASRHRRGPALNEQFF. CDR3 sequence (DNA): TGTGCCAGTAGGCACAGACGGGGGCCCGCCCTCAATGAGCAGTTCTTC. Full variable domain (missing parts from reference TRBV19 and TRBJ2-1): DGGITQSPKYLFRKEGQNVTLSCEQNLNHDAMYWYRQDPGQGLRLIYYSQIVNDFQKGDIAEGYSVSREKKESFPLTVTSAQKNPTAFYLCASRHRRGPALNEQFFGPGTRLTVL.